This passage covers 21 T cell receptor beta chains from one sample sequenced in a study of cytomegalovirus exposure and HLA in healthy donors. PCR primers comprised 60 Vbeta and 13 Jbeta primers. Profiling relied on immunoSEQ multiplex PCR, and the TCRdb table lists in-frame clones only, not all of them. The table has 85,000 to 100,000 clones, roughly 73% seen once. Sequencing was performed on PBMCs. Receptors originate from a man in his fifties or sixties in good health and CMV-seropositive.

This chain joins TRBV19 and TRBJ2-2; tentatively, D is TRBD2 (5 bases). The V gene lost 7 bases and the J gene lost 3 bases, with 18 bases spanning the gap. In germline, CDR1 is LNHDA, CDR2 SQIVND (reference sequence). CDR3 size: 16 residues. The CDR3 here is CASNGRLAPDTGELFF. CDR3 sequence (DNA): TGTGCCAGTAACGGTCGCCTAGCCCCGGACACCGGGGAGCTGTTTTTT.

J is TRBJ2-1 and V is TRBV15, with 7 bases fitting TRBD1. The CDR3 runs to 16 residues. Germline assignment: CDR1 LNHNV and CDR2 YYDKDF (reference sequence). With 3 bases clipped from V and 3 bases from J, the junction kept 8 bases outside the gene matches. As DNA, the CDR3 is TGTGCCACCAGCAGGTCAGGGGGTCCAGTCTACAATGAGCAGTTCTTC. The encoded protein is CATSRSGGPVYNEQFF. Combining the CDR3 with reference TRBV15 and TRBJ2-1 gives the whole variable domain DAMVIQNPRYQVTQFGKPVTLSCSQTLNHNVMYWYQQKSSQAPKLLFHYYDKDFNNEADTPDNFQSRRPNTSFCFLDIRSPGLGDTAMYLCATSRSGGPVYNEQFFGPGTRLTVL.

This sequence joins TRBV7-9 and TRBJ1-2, with D possibly TRBD1 on 5 matching bases. The V and J ends lost 3 bases and 3 bases respectively, with 14 bases between them. The CDR3 spans 15 residues. In germline, CDR1 is SEHNR, CDR2 FQNEAQ (reference sequence). DNA of the CDR3: TGTGCCAGCAGCTTCCAATCCAGGGCGGACTATGGCTACACCTTC. This gives the protein CASSFQSRADYGYTF.

The chain links TRBV27 to TRBJ1-1, with 7 bases aligning to TRBD1. The length of the CDR3 is 15 residues. V gave up 5 bases and J gave up 4 bases; unmatched junction bases: 10. CDR1 MNHEY and CDR2 SMNVEV come from the germline V gene (reference sequence). The CDR3 DNA reads TGTGCCAGCAGTACTTACGGACAGGTGGGCACTGAAGCTTTCTTT. This sequence encodes CASSTYGQVGTEAFF.

The CDR3 region is CASSLGQGDTGELFF. The CDR3 nucleotides are TGTGCCAGCAGCCTGGGACAGGGCGACACCGGGGAGCTGTTTTTT. The rearrangement joins TRBV7-9 to TRBJ2-2; TRBD1 aligns across 9 bases. CDR1 SEHNR and CDR2 FQNEAQ come from the germline V gene (reference sequence). Trimming at V came to 5 bases and at J to 3 bases, leaving 4 bases not matched to a gene. CDR3 length: 15 amino acids.

The V and J genes are TRBV6-5 and TRBJ1-1, with D uncertain. Trimming pared 5 bases from V and 1 base from J, leaving 14 bases between. Germline V gene lookup returns CDR1 MNHEY and CDR2 SVGAGI. There are 15 residues in the CDR3. The CDR3 protein is CASSQIKSGNTEAFF. The CDR3 DNA follows: TGTGCCAGCAGTCAGATAAAATCGGGGAACACTGAAGCTTTCTTT.

V is TRBV2 and J is TRBJ1-5; 11 bases agree with TRBD1. Unmatched junction bases numbered 11, after V lost 6 bases and J lost 7 bases. Germline CDR1 SNHLY, CDR2 FYNNEI. CDR3 size: 16 residues. CDR3 in DNA: TGTGCCAGCAGGGAAACCGGGACAGGGGGTAGGCAGCCCCAGCATTTT. This codes for CASRETGTGGRQPQHF.

The CDR3, as DNA: TGCGCCAGCAGCTTGAGGGGAAGCACTGAAGCTTTCTTT. Translating gives CASSLRGSTEAFF. This chain links TRBV5-1 with TRBJ1-1; tentative D call: TRBD1 (5 bases). The CDR3 has 13 amino acids. The germline V gene encodes CDR1 SGHRS and CDR2 YFSETQ. Trimming removed 1 base from V and 4 bases from J, with 8 bases in between.

This chain uses TRBV5-8 with TRBJ1-2, with TRBD1 identical over 7 bases. The CDR3 covers 15 residues. The trim removed 4 bases at V and 7 bases at J, leaving 13 bases unmatched. Germline CDR1 reads SGHTS; CDR2 reads YDEGEE. This chain's CDR3 is CASSVTGHLPFGYTF. The CDR3 coding sequence is TGTGCCAGCAGCGTGACAGGGCATTTGCCTTTTGGCTACACCTTC.

The rearrangement links TRBV27 to TRBJ1-2; D remains unclear. The germline CDR1 and CDR2 sequences are MNHEY and SMNVEV (reference sequence). Trimming left V 2 bases short and J 12 bases short, with 10 bases between. There are 11 residues in the CDR3. The CDR3 nucleotides are TGTGCCAGCAGTTTAGAGATCGGGGACACCTTC. Translated, it gives CASSLEIGDTF.

The V and J genes are TRBV5-1 and TRBJ1-2; D gene ambiguous. CDR1 is SGHRS, CDR2 YFSETQ, per germline. The V end lost 0 bases, the J end lost 8 bases, and 14 bases lay between the germline ends. The CDR3 length is 14 residues. For the CDR3, the DNA is TGCGCCAGCAGCTTGGCCGAAGAGGGCAGAGGCTACACCTTC. Translation gives CASSLAEEGRGYTF.

Concerning this clone itself: The same CDR3 is also encoded by other DNA sequences in this sample. The genes are TRBV18 and TRBJ1-5, with 8 bases identical to TRBD1. CDR3 size: 15 residues. With 3 bases clipped from V and 4 bases from J, the junction kept 5 bases outside the gene matches. Germline V gene data show CDR1 as KGHSH and CDR2 as LQKENI. CDR3 residues: CASSPLGTGNQPQHF. DNA for the CDR3: TGTGCCAGCTCACCGTTGGGGACAGGTAATCAGCCCCAGCATTTT.

The chain couples TRBV19 to TRBJ2-1; 8 bases are shared with TRBD1. Trimming removed 7 bases from V and 1 base from J; junction bases left unmatched: 6. The CDR3 covers 15 residues. From germline, CDR1 is LNHDA and CDR2 SQIVND (reference sequence). CDR3 residues: CASKRQGISYNEQFF. In nucleotides, the CDR3 is TGTGCCAGTAAGAGACAGGGGATATCCTACAATGAGCAGTTCTTC.

The genes are TRBV7-2 and TRBJ2-5; D not resolved. Germline V gene data show CDR1 as SGHTA and CDR2 as FQGNSA. The V gene lost 1 base and the J gene lost 3 bases, with 6 bases spanning the gap. The CDR3 is made up of 13 amino acids. This CDR3 reads CASSLVREETQYF. CDR3 bases: TGTGCCAGCAGCTTAGTCCGGGAAGAGACCCAGTACTTC.

The chain links TRBV15 to TRBJ2-5; 8 nucleotides match TRBD2. The V segment lost 0 bases and the J segment 2 bases; nucleotides outside the gene matches: 11. CDR3 length: 18 amino acids. In germline, CDR1 is LNHNV, CDR2 YYDKDF (reference sequence). The CDR3 DNA reads as TGTGCCACCAGCAGAGATAGAACGGGGGGGCTACAACAAGAGACCCAGTACTTC. Translating it yields CATSRDRTGGLQQETQYF.

Only one count was recorded for this clone. This chain connects TRBV29-1 to TRBJ2-6; 10 positions agree with TRBD2. CDR3 length: 16 residues. Trimming cost V 6 bases and J 2 bases; bases outside gene matches: 7. Germline CDR1 SQVTM, CDR2 ANQGSEA. CDR3 sequence: CSVSWSGGAGANVLTF. As DNA, the CDR3 is TGCAGCGTGTCGTGGAGCGGGGGGGCTGGGGCCAACGTCCTGACTTTC.

V usage is TRBV29-1 and J usage is TRBJ2-2; TRBD2 matches 9 bases. V shed 3 bases, J shed 6 bases, and the junction held 8 bases outside the gene matches. The CDR3 extends over 15 amino acids. The germline V gene encodes CDR1 SQVTM and CDR2 ANQGSEA. CDR3 DNA: TGCAGCGTTGATTTGGGGCGGGGGGGCCCCGGGGAGCTGTTTTTT. This sequence encodes CSVDLGRGGPGELFF.

This clone was counted only a few times. The junction departs from germline at one end; a sequencing error may be responsible. This rearrangement joins TRBV30 to TRBJ1-5, with 10 bases identical to TRBD1. Germline values: CDR1 GTSNPN, CDR2 SVGIG (reference sequence). The CDR3 consists of 13 residues. CDR3 sequence reads: CAWTMGQGKPQNF. The CDR3 DNA reads as TGTGCCTGGACTATGGGACAGGGGAAGCCCCAGAATTTT.

The V gene is TRBV27, the J gene TRBJ2-2; D remains unclear. The CDR3 has 13 residues. The V end was cut by 5 bases, the J end by 1 base, with 5 bases between. In germline, CDR1 is MNHEY, CDR2 SMNVEV (reference sequence). This chain's CDR3 is CASSGQNTGELFF. The CDR3 coding sequence is TGTGCCAGCAGTGGGCAGAACACCGGGGAGCTGTTTTTT.

The V and J genes are TRBV30 and TRBJ2-7; possibly TRBD2 for D (7 bases). CDR1 and CDR2 (germline): GTSNPN, SVGIG (reference sequence). The CDR3 sequence is 13 residues long. Trimming pared 3 bases from V and 7 bases from J, leaving 16 bases between. This CDR3 is CAWSPWGGREQYF. DNA of the CDR3: TGTGCCTGGAGCCCGTGGGGGGGCCGAGAGCAGTACTTC.

The CDR3 loop is CASSSLAGGETQYF. CDR3 nucleotide sequence: TGTGCCAGCAGCTCACTAGCGGGGGGAGAGACCCAGTACTTC. The V and J genes are TRBV5-4 and TRBJ2-5; 12 nucleotides line up with TRBD2. Germline trimming cut 3 bases from V and 4 bases from J; bases unmatched to any gene: 1. Germline loops: CDR1 SGHNT, CDR2 YYREEE (reference sequence). This CDR3 has 14 amino acids.